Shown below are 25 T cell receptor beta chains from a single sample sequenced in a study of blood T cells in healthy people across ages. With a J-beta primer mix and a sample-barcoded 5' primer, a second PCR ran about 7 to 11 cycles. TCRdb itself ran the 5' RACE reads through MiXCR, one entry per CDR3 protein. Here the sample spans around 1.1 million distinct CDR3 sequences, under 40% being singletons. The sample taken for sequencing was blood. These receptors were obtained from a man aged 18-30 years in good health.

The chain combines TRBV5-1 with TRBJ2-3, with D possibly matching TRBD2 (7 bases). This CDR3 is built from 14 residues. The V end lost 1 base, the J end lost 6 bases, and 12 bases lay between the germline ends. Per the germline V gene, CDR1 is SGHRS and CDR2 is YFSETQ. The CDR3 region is CASSLRGGYDTQYF. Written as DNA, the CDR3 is TGCGCCAGCAGCTTGAGGGGGGGGTACGATACGCAGTATTTT. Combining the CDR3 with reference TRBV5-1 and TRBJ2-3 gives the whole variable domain KAGVTQTPRYLIKTRGQQVTLSCSPISGHRSVSWYQQTPGQGLQFLFEYFSETQRNKGNFPGRFSGRQFSNSRSEMNVSTLELGDSALYLCASSLRGGYDTQYFGPGTRLTVL.

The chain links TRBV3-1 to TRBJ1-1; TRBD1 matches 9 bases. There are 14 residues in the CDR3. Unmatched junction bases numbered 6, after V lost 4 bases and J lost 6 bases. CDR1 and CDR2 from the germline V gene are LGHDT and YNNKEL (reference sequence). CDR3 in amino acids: CASSPGQGRAEAFF. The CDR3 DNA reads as TGTGCCAGCAGCCCCGGACAGGGGAGGGCTGAAGCTTTCTTT.

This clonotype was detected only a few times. This chain's CDR3 is CASSHRTGGIVDEQFF. CDR3 DNA sequence: TGTGCCAGCAGCCACCGGACAGGGGGCATAGTCGATGAGCAGTTCTTC. The V and J genes are TRBV14 and TRBJ2-1, with 11 bases that match TRBD1. There are 16 residues in the CDR3. CDR1 is SGHDN, CDR2 FVKESK, per germline. V lost 3 bases to trimming and J lost 8 bases; unmatched junction nucleotides: 9.

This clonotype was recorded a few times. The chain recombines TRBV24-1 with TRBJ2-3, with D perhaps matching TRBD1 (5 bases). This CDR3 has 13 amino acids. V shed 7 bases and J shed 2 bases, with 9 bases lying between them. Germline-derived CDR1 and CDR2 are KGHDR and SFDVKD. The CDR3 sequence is CATSDSHTDTQYF. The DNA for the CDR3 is TGTGCCACCAGCGACAGTCACACAGATACGCAGTATTTT.

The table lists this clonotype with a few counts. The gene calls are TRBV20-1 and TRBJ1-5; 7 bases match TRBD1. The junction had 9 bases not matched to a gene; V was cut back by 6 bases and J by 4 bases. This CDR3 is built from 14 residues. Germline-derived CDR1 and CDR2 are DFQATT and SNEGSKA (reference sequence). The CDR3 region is CSALKGGYNQPQHF. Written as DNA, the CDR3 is TGCAGTGCCCTGAAAGGGGGCTATAATCAGCCCCAGCATTTT.

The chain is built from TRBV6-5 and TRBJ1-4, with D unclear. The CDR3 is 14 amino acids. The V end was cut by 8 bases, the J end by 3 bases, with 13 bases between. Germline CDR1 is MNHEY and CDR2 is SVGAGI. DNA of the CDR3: TGTGCCAGCGCTCGAGTTGTTGCTAATGAAAAACTGTTTTTT. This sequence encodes CASARVVANEKLFF.

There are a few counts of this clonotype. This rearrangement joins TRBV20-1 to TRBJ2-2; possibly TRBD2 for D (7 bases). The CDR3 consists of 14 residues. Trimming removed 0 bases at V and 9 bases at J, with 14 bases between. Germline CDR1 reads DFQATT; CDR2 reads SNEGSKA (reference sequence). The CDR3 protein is CSARDPRRGRELFF. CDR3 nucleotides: TGCAGTGCTAGAGACCCCCGGCGGGGGCGGGAGCTGTTTTTT.

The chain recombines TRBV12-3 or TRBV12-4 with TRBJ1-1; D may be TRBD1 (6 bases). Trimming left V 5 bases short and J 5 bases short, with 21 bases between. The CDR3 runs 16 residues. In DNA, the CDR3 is TGTGCCAGCAGTAACAGGGTAGGGATTTTGGGGACTGAAGCTTTCTTT. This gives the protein CASSNRVGILGTEAFF.

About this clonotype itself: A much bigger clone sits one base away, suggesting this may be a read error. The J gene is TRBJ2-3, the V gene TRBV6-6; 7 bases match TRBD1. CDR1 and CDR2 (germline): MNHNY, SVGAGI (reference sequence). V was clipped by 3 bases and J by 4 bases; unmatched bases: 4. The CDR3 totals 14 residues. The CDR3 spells CASSYRQGADTQYF. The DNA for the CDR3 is TGTGCCAGCAGTTATAGACAGGGCGCAGATACGCAGTATTTT.

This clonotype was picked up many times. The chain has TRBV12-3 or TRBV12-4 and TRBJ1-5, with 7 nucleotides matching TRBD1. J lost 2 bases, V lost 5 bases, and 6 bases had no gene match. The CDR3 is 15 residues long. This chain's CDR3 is CASSRTGLGNQPQHF. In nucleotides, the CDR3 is TGTGCCAGCAGTCGGACAGGCTTGGGCAATCAGCCCCAGCATTTT.

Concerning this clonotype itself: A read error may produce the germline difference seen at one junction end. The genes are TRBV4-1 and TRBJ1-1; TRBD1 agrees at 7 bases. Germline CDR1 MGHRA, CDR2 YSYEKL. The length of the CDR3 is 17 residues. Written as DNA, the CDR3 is TGCGCCAGCAGCCAAGGGGCCAGGGGGGATAGGAACGCTGAAGCTTTCTTT. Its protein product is CASSQGARGDRNAEAFF.

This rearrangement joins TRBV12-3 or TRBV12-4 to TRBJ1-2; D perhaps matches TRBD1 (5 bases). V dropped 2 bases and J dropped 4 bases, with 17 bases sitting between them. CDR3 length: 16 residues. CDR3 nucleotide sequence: TGTGCCAGCAGTTTAAAGGGGAGGGGTTTGGGCTATGGCTACACCTTC. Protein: CASSLKGRGLGYGYTF.

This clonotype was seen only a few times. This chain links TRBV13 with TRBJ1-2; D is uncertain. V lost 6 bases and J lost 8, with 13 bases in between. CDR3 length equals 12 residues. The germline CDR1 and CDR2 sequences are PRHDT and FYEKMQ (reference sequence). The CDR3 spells CASSYDLNGYTF. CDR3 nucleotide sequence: TGTGCCAGCAGTTACGACTTAAACGGCTACACCTTC.

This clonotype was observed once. The CDR3 is CAWSVQRTGLNQPQHF. The DNA of the CDR3 is TGTGCCTGGAGTGTACAAAGGACAGGCCTCAATCAGCCCCAGCATTTT. This rearrangement joins TRBV30 to TRBJ1-5, with TRBD1 matching 7 bases. This CDR3 is 16 amino acids long. Germline CDR1 is GTSNPN and CDR2 is SVGIG (reference sequence). The V segment lost 0 bases and the J segment 3 bases; nucleotides outside the gene matches: 8.

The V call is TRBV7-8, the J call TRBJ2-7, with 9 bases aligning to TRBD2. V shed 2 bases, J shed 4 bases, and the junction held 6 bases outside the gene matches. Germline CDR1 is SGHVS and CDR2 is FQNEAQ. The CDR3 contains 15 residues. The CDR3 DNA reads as TGTGCCAGCAGCTTACTTTCTAGCGGGGATTACGAGCAGTACTTC. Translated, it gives CASSLLSSGDYEQYF. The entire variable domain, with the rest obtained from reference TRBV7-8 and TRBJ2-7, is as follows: GAGVSQSPRYKVAKRGQDVALRCDPISGHVSLFWYQQALGQGPEFLTYFQNEAQLDKSGLPSDRFFAERPEGSVSTLKIQRTQQEDSAVYLCASSLLSSGDYEQYFGPGTRLTVT.

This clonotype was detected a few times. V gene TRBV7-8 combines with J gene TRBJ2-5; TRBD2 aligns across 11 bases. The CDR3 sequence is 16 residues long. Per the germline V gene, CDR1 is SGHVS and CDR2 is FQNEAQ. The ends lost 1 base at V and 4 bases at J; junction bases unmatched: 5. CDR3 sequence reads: CASSLGLAGGIETQYF. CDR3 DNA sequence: TGTGCCAGCAGCTTAGGGCTAGCGGGGGGAATAGAGACCCAGTACTTC.

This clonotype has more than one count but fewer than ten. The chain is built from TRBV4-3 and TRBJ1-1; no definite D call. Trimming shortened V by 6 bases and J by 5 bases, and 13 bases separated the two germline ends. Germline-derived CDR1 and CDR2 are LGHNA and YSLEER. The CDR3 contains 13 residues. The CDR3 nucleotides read TGCGCCAGCAGTAGAGAGGCGGGGACTGAAGCTTTCTTT. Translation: CASSREAGTEAFF.

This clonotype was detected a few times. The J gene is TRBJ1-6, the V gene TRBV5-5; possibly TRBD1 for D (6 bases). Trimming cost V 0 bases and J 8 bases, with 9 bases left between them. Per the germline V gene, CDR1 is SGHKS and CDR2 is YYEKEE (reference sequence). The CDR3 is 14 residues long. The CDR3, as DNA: TGTGCCAGCAGCTTGGTACAGGGATATTCACCCCTCCACTTT. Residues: CASSLVQGYSPLHF.

CDR3 loop: CASSVNPTGEADTQYF. In DNA form, the CDR3 reads TGTGCCAGCAGCGTTAACCCGACAGGGGAGGCAGATACGCAGTATTTT. The chain links TRBV11-1 to TRBJ2-3, with TRBD1 identical over 8 bases. The germline V gene encodes CDR1 SGHAT and CDR2 FQDESV (reference sequence). The CDR3 runs to 16 residues. V was pared by 5 bases and J by 4 bases, with 11 bases of the junction left unmatched. The whole variable domain, filled in from reference TRBV11-1 and TRBJ2-3, reads EAEVAQSPRYKITEKSQAVAFWCDPISGHATLYWYRQILGQGPELLVQFQDESVVDDSQLPKDRFSAERLKGVDSTLKIQPAELGDSAMYLCASSVNPTGEADTQYFGPGTRLTVL.

CDR3 protein: CSARFGTTDTQYF. CDR3 coding DNA: TGCAGTGCTAGATTTGGCACGACAGATACGCAGTATTTT. This chain joins TRBV20-1 and TRBJ2-3, with D hard to call. The germline gives CDR1 DFQATT, CDR2 SNEGSKA (reference sequence). V lost 2 bases to trimming and J lost 3 bases, with 9 bases between them. The CDR3 consists of 13 residues.

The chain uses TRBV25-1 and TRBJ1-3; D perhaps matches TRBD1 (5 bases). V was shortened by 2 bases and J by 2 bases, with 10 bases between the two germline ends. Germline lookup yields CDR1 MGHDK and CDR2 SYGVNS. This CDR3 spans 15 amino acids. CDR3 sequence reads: CASSEQGWAGNTIYF. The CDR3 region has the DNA TGTGCCAGCAGTGAACAGGGTTGGGCTGGAAACACCATATATTTT.

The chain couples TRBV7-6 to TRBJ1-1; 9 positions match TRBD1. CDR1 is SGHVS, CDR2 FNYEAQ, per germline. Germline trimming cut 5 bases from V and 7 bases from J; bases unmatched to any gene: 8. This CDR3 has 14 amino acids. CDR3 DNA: TGTGCCAGCAGCGACGAGACAGGGGGAGTTGAAGCTTTCTTT. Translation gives CASSDETGGVEAFF. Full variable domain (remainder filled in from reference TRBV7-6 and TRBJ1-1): GAGVSQSPRYKVTKRGQDVALRCDPISGHVSLYWYRQALGQGPEFLTYFNYEAQQDKSGLPNDRFSAERPEGSISTLTIQRTEQRDSAMYRCASSDETGGVEAFFGQGTRLTVV.

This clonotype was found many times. CDR3 nucleotide sequence: TGCGCCAGCAGTGAGATGGGACAATCATCGGGGGGCTACACCTTC. Amino acids: CASSEMGQSSGGYTF. This chain connects TRBV10-2 to TRBJ1-2, with D perhaps TRBD1 (6 bases). Germline CDR1 WSHSY, CDR2 SAAADI. The CDR3 covers 15 residues. V dropped 2 bases and J dropped 8 bases, with 18 bases sitting between them.

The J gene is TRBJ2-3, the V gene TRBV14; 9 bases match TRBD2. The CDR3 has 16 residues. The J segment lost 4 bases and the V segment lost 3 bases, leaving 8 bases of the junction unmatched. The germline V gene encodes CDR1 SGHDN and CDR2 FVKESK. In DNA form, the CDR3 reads TGTGCCAGCAGCCACCCCGGGACTAGCAACGCAGATACGCAGTATTTT. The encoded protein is CASSHPGTSNADTQYF.

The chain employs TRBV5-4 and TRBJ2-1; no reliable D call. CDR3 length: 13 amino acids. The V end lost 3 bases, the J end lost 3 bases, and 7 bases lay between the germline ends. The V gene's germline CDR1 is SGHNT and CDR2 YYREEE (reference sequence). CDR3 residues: CASSSTIYNEQFF. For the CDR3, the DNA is TGTGCCAGCAGCTCTACTATCTACAATGAGCAGTTCTTC.